This T cell receptor beta chain was recorded in a study of glioma-infiltrating T cells. Broader study findings: Gliomas, especially low-grade, showed above-expected tissue-blood divergence; non-neoplastic patients showed below. Very few CDR3 sequences were shared between tissue and blood.

This clonotype was recorded once. Its specificity is unknown. Amplification of TCR alpha and beta CDR3 regions from RNA used iRepertoire nested multiplex PCR. For one-step reverse transcription and amplification, 100-400 ng of tissue mRNA or PBMC total RNA was used. One entry per CDR3 protein, called by TCRdb with MiXCR from the multiplex PCR reads. This sample has roughly 120,000 distinct CDR3 sequences, with less than 30% found just once. Sequenced input: glioma tissue, nonneoplastic brain tissue, or PBMCs (not recorded which). The source is a human donor with low-grade glioma or glioblastoma, undergoing nonglioma brain surgery, or in good health (not recorded which).

CDR3 coding DNA: TGTGCCAACAGACTTTGGACTAGCGGTTACAATGAGCAGTTCTTC. Translation gives CANRLWTSGYNEQFF. The V and J genes are TRBV27 and TRBJ2-1; 10 bases are shared with TRBD2. Germline CDR1 and CDR2: MNHEY and SMNVEV (reference sequence). With V trimmed by 10 bases and J by 4 bases, 10 bases remained unmatched. The CDR3 is made up of 15 amino acids.